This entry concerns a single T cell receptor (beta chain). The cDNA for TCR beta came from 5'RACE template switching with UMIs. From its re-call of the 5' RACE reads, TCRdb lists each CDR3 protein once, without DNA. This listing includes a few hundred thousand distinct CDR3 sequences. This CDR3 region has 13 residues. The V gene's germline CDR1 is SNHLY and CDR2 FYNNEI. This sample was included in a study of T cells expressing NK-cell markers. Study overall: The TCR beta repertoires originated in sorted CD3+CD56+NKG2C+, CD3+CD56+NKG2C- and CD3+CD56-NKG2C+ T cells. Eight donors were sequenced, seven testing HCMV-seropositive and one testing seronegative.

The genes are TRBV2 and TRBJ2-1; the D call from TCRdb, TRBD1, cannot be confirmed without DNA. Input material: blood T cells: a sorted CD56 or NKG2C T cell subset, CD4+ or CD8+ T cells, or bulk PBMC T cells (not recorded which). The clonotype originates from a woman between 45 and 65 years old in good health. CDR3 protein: CASSDGPANEQFF.